This TCR beta chain was sequenced for a study of blood T cells in healthy people across ages. Caucasian, healthy and from Russia, the donors were aged between about 6 and 90. As regards this clonotype: Its antigen is not known.

A J-beta primer mix and a sample-barcoded 5' primer were used in a second PCR of about 6 to 12 cycles. Each cDNA molecule was tagged by a template-switch adaptor that had 12 random nucleotides. TCRdb re-analysed the 5' RACE reads in MiXCR, keeping a single row per CDR3 protein. This sample carries about 1.4 million distinct CDR3 sequences, approximately 60% of them seen once, and the ten largest clones take under 8.5%. Germline values: CDR1 SGHRS, CDR2 YFSETQ. The CDR3 covers 13 residues. Study-level findings and limits: Long-lived donors carried more naive CD4+ cells and greater diversity than aged donors.

The clonotype was recovered from a man younger than 35 in good health. V usage is TRBV5-1 and J usage is TRBJ2-7; weak D call: TRBD1 (6 bases). Gene TRBJ2-1 matches the end of the DNA better, so the J call may be wrong. Material: blood. In DNA form, the CDR3 reads TGCGCCAGCAGATGGGACATTGACTATGAGCAGTTCTTC. It codes for CASRWDIDYEQFF.